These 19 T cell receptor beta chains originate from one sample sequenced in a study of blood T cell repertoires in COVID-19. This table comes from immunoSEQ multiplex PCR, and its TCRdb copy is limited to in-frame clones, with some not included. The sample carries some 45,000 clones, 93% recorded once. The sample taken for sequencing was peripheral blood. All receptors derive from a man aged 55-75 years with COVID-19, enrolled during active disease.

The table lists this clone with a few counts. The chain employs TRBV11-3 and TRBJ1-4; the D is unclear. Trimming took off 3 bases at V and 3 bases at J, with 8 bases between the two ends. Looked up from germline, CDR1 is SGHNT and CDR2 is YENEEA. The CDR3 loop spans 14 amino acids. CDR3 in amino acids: CASSFRVPNEKLFF. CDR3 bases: TGTGCCAGCAGCTTCCGGGTGCCTAATGAAAAACTGTTTTTT.

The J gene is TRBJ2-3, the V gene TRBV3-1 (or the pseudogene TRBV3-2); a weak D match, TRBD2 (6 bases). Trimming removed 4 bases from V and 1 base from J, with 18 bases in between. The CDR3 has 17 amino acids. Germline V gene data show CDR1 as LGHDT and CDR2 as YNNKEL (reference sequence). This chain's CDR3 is CASSPSMAGSRTDTQYF. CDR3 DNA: TGTGCCAGCAGCCCGTCCATGGCGGGGAGTCGCACAGATACGCAGTATTTT.

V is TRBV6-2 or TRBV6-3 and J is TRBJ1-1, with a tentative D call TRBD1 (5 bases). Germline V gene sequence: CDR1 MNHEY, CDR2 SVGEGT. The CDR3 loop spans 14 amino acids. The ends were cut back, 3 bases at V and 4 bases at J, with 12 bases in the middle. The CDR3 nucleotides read TGTGCCAGCAGTTATTACGGCGGGGGCACTGAAGCTTTCTTT. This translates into CASSYYGGGTEAFF.

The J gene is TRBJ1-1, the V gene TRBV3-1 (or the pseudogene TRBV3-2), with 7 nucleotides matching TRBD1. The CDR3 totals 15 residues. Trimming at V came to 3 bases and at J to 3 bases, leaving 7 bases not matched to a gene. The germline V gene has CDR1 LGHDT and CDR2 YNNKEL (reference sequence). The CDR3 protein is CASSHHRGGDTEAFF. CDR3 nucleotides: TGTGCCAGCAGCCACCACAGGGGTGGGGACACTGAAGCTTTCTTT.

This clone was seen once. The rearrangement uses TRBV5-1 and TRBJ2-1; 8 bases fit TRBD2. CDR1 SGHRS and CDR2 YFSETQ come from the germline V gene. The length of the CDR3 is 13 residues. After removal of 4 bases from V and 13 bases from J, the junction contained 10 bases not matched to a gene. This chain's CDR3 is CASSGSGEFHQFF. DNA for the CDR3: TGCGCCAGCAGCGGTAGCGGGGAATTTCACCAGTTCTTC.

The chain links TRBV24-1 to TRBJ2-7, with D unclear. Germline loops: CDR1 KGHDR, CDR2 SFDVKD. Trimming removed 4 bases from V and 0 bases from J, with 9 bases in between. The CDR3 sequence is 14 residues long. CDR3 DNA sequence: TGTGCCACCAGTGACCCGAGGAGCTCCTACGAGCAGTACTTC. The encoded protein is CATSDPRSSYEQYF.

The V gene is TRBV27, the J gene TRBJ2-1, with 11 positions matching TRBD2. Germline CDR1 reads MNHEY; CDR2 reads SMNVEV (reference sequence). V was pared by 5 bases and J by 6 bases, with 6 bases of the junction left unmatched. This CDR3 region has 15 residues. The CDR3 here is CASSQPGLAVNEQFF. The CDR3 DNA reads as TGTGCCAGCAGTCAACCGGGACTAGCGGTCAATGAGCAGTTCTTC.

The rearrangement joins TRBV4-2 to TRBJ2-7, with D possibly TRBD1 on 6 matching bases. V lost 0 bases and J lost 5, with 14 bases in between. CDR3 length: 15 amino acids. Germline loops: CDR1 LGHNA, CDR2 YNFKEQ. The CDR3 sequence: CASSQDGGRVDEQYF. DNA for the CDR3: TGTGCCAGCAGCCAAGATGGGGGCCGAGTTGACGAGCAGTACTTC.

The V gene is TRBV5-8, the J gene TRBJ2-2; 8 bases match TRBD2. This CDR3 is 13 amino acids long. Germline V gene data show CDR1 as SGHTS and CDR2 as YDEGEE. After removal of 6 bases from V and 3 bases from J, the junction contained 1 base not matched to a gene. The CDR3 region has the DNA TGTGCCAGCATCGGGGGGGACACCGGGGAGCTGTTTTTT. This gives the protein CASIGGDTGELFF.

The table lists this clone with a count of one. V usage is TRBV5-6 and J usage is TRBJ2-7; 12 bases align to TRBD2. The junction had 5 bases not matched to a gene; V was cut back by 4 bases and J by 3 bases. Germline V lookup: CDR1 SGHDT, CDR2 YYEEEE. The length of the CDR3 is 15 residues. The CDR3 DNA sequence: TGTGCCAGCAGCCCATCGACTAGCGGGAGCTACGAGCAGTACTTC. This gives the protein CASSPSTSGSYEQYF.

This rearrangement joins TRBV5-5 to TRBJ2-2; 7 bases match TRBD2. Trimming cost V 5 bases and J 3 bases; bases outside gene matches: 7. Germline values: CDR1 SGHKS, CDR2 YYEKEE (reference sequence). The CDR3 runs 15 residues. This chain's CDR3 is CASSWGGRDTGELFF. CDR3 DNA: TGTGCCAGCAGTTGGGGAGGGAGAGACACCGGGGAGCTGTTTTTT.

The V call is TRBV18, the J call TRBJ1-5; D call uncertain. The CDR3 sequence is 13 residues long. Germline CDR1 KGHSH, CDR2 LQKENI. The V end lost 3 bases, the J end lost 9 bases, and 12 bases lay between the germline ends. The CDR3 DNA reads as TGTGCCAGCTCACCCGGGTCGCGATCGCCCCAGCATTTT. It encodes CASSPGSRSPQHF.

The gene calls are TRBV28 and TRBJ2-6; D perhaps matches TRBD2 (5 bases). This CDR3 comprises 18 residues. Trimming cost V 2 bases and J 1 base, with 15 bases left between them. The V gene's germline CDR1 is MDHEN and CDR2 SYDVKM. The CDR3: CASSLIRLLQSGANVLTF. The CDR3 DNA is TGTGCCAGCAGTTTAATAAGACTACTCCAGTCTGGGGCCAACGTCCTGACTTTC.

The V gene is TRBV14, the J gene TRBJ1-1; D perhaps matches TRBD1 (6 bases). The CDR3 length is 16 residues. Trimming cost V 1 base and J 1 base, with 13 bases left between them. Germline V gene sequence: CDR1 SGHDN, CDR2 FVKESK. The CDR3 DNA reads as TGTGCCAGCAGCCAAGTGCTTGGGACACCGAACACTGAAGCTTTCTTT. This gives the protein CASSQVLGTPNTEAFF.

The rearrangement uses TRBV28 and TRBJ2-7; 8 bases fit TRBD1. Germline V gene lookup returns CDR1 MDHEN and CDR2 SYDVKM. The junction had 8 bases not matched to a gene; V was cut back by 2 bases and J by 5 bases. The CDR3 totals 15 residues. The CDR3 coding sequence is TGTGCCAGCAGTTTAAGGAGGCAGGGGGCTAACGAGCAGTACTTC. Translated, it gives CASSLRRQGANEQYF.

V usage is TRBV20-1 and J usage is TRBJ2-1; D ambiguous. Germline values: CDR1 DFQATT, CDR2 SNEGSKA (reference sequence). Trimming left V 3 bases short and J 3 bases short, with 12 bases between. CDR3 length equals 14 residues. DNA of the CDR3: TGCAGTGCTAGTCCTCAGGTGGGCTACAATGAGCAGTTCTTC. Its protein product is CSASPQVGYNEQFF.

The CDR3 coding sequence is TGTGCCAGCAGTGAACCCCCAGGACAGGGTATCTCTGGAAACACCATATATTTT. Encoded protein: CASSEPPGQGISGNTIYF. This chain connects TRBV25-1 to TRBJ1-3; 8 nucleotides line up with TRBD1. Trimming cost V 2 bases and J 0 bases; bases outside gene matches: 9. Germline CDR1 is MGHDK and CDR2 is SYGVNS. The CDR3 loop spans 18 amino acids.

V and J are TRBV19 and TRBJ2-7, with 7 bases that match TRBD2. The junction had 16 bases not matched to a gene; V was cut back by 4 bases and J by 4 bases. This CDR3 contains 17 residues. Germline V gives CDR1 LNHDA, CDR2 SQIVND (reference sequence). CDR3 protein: CASSTQVTGGLPYEQYF. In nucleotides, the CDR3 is TGTGCCAGTAGTACCCAGGTGACGGGGGGTCTTCCGTACGAGCAGTACTTC.

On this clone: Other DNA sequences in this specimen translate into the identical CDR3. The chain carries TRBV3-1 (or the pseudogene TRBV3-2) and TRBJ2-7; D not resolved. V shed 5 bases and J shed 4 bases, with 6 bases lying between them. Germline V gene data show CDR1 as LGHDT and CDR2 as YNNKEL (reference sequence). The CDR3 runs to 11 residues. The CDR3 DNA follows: TGTGCCAGCAGCTCCCTTTACGAGCAGTACTTC. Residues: CASSSLYEQYF.